Below are 15 T cell receptor beta chains sequenced from a single sample in a study of blood T cell repertoires in COVID-19. Generated by immunoSEQ multiplex PCR, the TCRdb table keeps only in-frame clones and is missing some. This table holds 310,000 or so clones, approximately 87% found once. The sequenced sample consisted of peripheral blood. Receptor source: a woman in her forties or fifties with active or convalescent COVID-19.

The sample holds one count of this clone. The rearrangement joins TRBV7-8 to TRBJ1-5; D possibly corresponds to TRBD1 (5 bases). Germline V lookup: CDR1 SGHVS, CDR2 FQNEAQ. The CDR3 length is 16 residues. V shed 3 bases and J shed 3 bases, with 15 bases lying between them. CDR3 in amino acids: CASSFWTGGLNQPQHF. The CDR3, as DNA: TGTGCCAGCAGCTTCTGGACGGGGGGACTCAATCAGCCCCAGCATTTT.

The chain uses TRBV5-1 and TRBJ2-3, with TRBD2 as a possible D gene (6 bases). This CDR3 spans 14 amino acids. Germline CDR1 and CDR2: SGHRS and YFSETQ. V lost 3 bases, J lost 0 bases, and 8 bases lay in between. CDR3 DNA: TGCGCCAGCAGCTGGACTACTAGCACAGATACGCAGTATTTT. This sequence encodes CASSWTTSTDTQYF. Filled out from reference TRBV5-1 and TRBJ2-3, the complete variable domain reads KAGVTQTPRYLIKTRGQQVTLSCSPISGHRSVSWYQQTPGQGLQFLFEYFSETQRNKGNFPGRFSGRQFSNSRSEMNVSTLELGDSALYLCASSWTTSTDTQYFGPGTRLTVL.

The chain carries TRBV11-2 and TRBJ2-1; 8 nucleotides match TRBD1. Trimming removed 4 bases from V and 15 bases from J; junction bases left unmatched: 11. This CDR3 contains 13 residues. Per germline, CDR1 SGHAT and CDR2 FQNNGV. This CDR3 is CASSSEGGQARFF. CDR3 nucleotide sequence: TGTGCCAGCAGCTCAGAGGGGGGACAGGCGCGGTTCTTC.

V gene TRBV5-1 combines with J gene TRBJ2-7, with D maybe TRBD2 (6 bases). The CDR3 has 15 residues. In germline, CDR1 is SGHRS, CDR2 YFSETQ. The V end lost 0 bases, the J end lost 6 bases, and 16 bases lay between the germline ends. The CDR3 reads CASSLASGTSREQYF. DNA for the CDR3: TGCGCCAGCAGCTTGGCCTCCGGGACTTCACGCGAGCAGTACTTC.

The rearrangement links TRBV13 to TRBJ1-3; D not certain. The germline CDR1 and CDR2 sequences are PRHDT and FYEKMQ (reference sequence). V lost 4 bases and J lost 8, with 15 bases in between. This CDR3 comprises 14 residues. Here the CDR3 DNA reads TGTGCCAGCAGCTCCCCCGGGGAAATGCACACCATATATTTT. This translates into CASSSPGEMHTIYF.

V usage is TRBV28 and J usage is TRBJ1-4; weak D call: TRBD1 (5 bases). The CDR3 runs 14 residues. Per the germline V gene, CDR1 is MDHEN and CDR2 is SYDVKM. Trimming took off 8 bases at V and 5 bases at J, with 15 bases between the two ends. CDR3 DNA sequence: TGTGCCAGCTCCCTCGGGGGTTCAAATGAAAAACTGTTTTTT. Its translation is CASSLGGSNEKLFF.

This clone was counted a few times. This sequence joins TRBV7-6 and TRBJ2-7; the D gene is possibly TRBD1 (6 bases). Germline CDR1 reads SGHVS; CDR2 reads FNYEAQ. V shed 1 base and J shed 7 bases, with 17 bases lying between them. The CDR3 length is 15 residues. The chain's CDR3 is CASSLDTGYQGEQYF. DNA of the CDR3: TGTGCCAGCAGCTTAGACACAGGGTATCAAGGGGAGCAGTACTTC.

This chain links TRBV4-3 with TRBJ2-1, with unresolved D. The V gene lost 3 bases and the J gene lost 5 bases, with 2 bases spanning the gap. The CDR3 runs 11 residues. In germline, CDR1 is LGHNA, CDR2 YSLEER. CDR3: CASSHNNEQFF. In nucleotides, the CDR3 is TGCGCCAGCAGCCACAACAATGAGCAGTTCTTC.

This clone was counted a few times. V is TRBV9 and J is TRBJ1-1; TRBD1 might be the D (5 bases). Germline CDR1 is SGDLS and CDR2 is YYNGEE. The V end lost 0 bases, the J end lost 4 bases, and 10 bases lay between the germline ends. The CDR3 length is 14 residues. The CDR3 loop is CASSVALGGTEAFF. CDR3 DNA: TGTGCCAGCAGCGTAGCGCTGGGGGGCACTGAAGCTTTCTTT.

V and J are TRBV30 and TRBJ1-1, with 8 bases that match TRBD1. V shed 3 bases, J shed 0 bases, and the junction held 3 bases outside the gene matches. There are 14 residues in the CDR3. Germline lookup yields CDR1 GTSNPN and CDR2 SVGIG (reference sequence). CDR3 sequence: CAWRKGQVNTEAFF. The CDR3 bases are TGTGCCTGGAGGAAGGGACAGGTGAACACTGAAGCTTTCTTT.

In its sample, this clone was seen a few times. The CDR3 loop is CASSEDVTGGFGANVLTF. In DNA, the CDR3 is TGTGCCAGCAGTGAAGACGTGACAGGGGGCTTTGGGGCCAACGTCCTGACTTTC. The rearrangement links TRBV6-1 to TRBJ2-6, with 10 bases matching TRBD1. With V trimmed by 1 base and J by 3 bases, 6 bases remained unmatched. There are 18 residues in the CDR3. CDR1 and CDR2 from the germline V gene are MNHNS and SASEGT.

The count of this clone is one. This chain links TRBV30 with TRBJ1-1, with a weak D call TRBD1 (6 bases). The CDR3 covers 13 residues. The germline V gene encodes CDR1 GTSNPN and CDR2 SVGIG (reference sequence). The ends were cut back, 5 bases at V and 0 bases at J, with 10 bases in the middle. The CDR3 sequence is CAWGQIMNTEAFF. The CDR3 coding sequence is TGTGCCTGGGGACAGATCATGAACACTGAAGCTTTCTTT. Together with reference TRBV30 and TRBJ1-1, the CDR3 gives the full variable domain: SQTIHQWPATLVQPVGSPLSLECTVEGTSNPNLYWYRQAAGRGLQLLFYSVGIGQISSEVPQNLSASRPQDRQFILSSKKLLLSDSGFYLCAWGQIMNTEAFFGQGTRLTVV.

This clone was seen only a few times. The CDR3 coding sequence is TGTGCCAGCTCACCAAACCGACTAGCGGGGGGCCAAGAGACCCAGTACTTC. This translates into CASSPNRLAGGQETQYF. V gene TRBV18 combines with J gene TRBJ2-5; 13 bases are shared with TRBD2. This CDR3 contains 17 residues. After removal of 2 bases from V and 1 base from J, the junction contained 4 bases not matched to a gene. Germline-derived CDR1 and CDR2 are KGHSH and LQKENI. Full variable domain (outside the CDR3, taken from reference TRBV18 and TRBJ2-5): NAGVMQNPRHLVRRRGQEARLRCSPMKGHSHVYWYRQLPEEGLKFMVYLQKENIIDESGMPKERFSAEFPKEGPSILRIQQVVRGDSAAYFCASSPNRLAGGQETQYFGPGTRLLVL.

This chain links TRBV14 with TRBJ1-1; a weak D match, TRBD1 (5 bases). V was clipped by 0 bases and J by 1 base, with 6 bases between them. The CDR3 length is 14 residues. Per the germline V gene, CDR1 is SGHDN and CDR2 is FVKESK. The CDR3 DNA is TGTGCCAGCAGCCAAGATAGGGGGAACACTGAAGCTTTCTTT. Amino acids: CASSQDRGNTEAFF.

The chain is built from TRBV5-8 and TRBJ1-2, with D tentatively TRBD1 (5 bases). The V gene's germline CDR1 is SGHTS and CDR2 YDEGEE. V lost 0 bases and J 4 bases, leaving 10 bases between the germline ends. This CDR3 is built from 14 residues. The CDR3 here is CASSLVGGGYGYTF. As DNA, the CDR3 is TGTGCCAGCAGCTTGGTGGGGGGAGGCTATGGCTACACCTTC.